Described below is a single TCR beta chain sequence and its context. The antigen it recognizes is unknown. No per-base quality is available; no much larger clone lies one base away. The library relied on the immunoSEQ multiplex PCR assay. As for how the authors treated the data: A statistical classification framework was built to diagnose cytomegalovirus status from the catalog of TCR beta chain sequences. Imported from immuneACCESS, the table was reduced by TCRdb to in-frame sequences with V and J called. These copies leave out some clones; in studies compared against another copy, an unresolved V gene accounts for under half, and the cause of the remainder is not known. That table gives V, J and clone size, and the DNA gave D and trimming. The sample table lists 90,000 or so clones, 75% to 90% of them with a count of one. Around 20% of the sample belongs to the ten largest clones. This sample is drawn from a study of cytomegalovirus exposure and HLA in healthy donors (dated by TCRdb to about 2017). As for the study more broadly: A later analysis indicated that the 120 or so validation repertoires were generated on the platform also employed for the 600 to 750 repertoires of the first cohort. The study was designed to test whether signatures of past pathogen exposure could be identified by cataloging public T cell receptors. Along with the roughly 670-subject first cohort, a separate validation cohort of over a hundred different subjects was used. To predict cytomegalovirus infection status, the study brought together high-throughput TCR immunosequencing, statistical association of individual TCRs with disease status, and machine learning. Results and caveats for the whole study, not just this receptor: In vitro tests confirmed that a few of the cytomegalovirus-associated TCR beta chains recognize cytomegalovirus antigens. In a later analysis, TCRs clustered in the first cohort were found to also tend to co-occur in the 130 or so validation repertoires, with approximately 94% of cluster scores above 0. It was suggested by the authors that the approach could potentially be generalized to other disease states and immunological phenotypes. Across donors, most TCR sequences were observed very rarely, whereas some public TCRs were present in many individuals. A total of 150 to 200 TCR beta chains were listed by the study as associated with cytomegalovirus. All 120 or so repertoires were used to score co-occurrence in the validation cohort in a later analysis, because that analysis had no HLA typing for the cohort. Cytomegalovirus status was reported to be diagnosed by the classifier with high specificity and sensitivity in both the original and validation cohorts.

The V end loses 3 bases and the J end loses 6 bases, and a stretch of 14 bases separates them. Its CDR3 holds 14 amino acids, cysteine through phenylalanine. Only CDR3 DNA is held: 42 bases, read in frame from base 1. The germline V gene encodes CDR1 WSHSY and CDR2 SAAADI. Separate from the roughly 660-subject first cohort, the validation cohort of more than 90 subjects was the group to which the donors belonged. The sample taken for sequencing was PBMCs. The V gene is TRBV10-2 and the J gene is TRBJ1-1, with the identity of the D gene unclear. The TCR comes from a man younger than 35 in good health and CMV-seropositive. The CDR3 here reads CASSDSRERAEAFF. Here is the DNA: TGCGCCAGCAGTGATTCAAGGGAGCGGGCTGAAGCTTTCTTT.